This T cell receptor (beta chain) was captured in a study of spatial heterogeneity in lung cancer. The study, taken as a whole, reports: The number of expanded tumor alpha and beta chains correlated with mutation number.

Germline CDR1 DFQATT, CDR2 SNEGSKA (reference sequence). CDR3 length: 15 amino acids. The V and J ends lost 4 bases and 3 bases respectively, with 18 bases between them. A single record per CDR3 protein comes from TCRdb applying MiXCR to the 5' RACE reads. This table has about 10,000 distinct CDR3 sequences, roughly 12% appearing once. On this clonotype itself: The antigen is not known. In this CDR3 the conserved last residue, phenylalanine or tryptophan, is missing, so a read error is likely.

Time point denoted: sample taken at primary tumor resection. J is TRBJ1-1 and V is TRBV20-1; D may be TRBD1 (5 bases). The TCR was taken from a female donor with early-stage non-small cell lung cancer. This material consisted of lung tumor tissue, taken at surgery. In DNA, the CDR3 is TGCAGTGCTACCCGGCTCGGCAGGGTTGACACTGAAGCTTTCTCT. Translated: CSATRLGRVDTEAFS.